The clone carrying this T cell receptor beta chain was seen only a few times. Other DNA sequences within the sample encode an identical CDR3. This record comes from a study of T cell changes during pregnancy in multiple sclerosis. The trim removed 2 bases at V and 4 bases at J, leaving 0 bases unmatched. This CDR3 comprises 13 residues. Germline CDR1 MNHEY, CDR2 SMNVEV (reference sequence). Method: immunoSEQ multiplex PCR; TCRdb's copy keeps in-frame clones and lacks some. The table has about 36,000 clones, 85% to 90% seen once. The sequenced sample was CD8+ T cells from peripheral blood mononuclear cells, obtained in the third trimester of pregnancy. The clonotype originates from a female donor with multiple sclerosis, enrolled in a pregnancy study. The rearrangement joins TRBV27 to TRBJ1-2; TRBD1 matches 8 bases. This CDR3 reads CASSLGQGYGYTF. The CDR3 DNA reads TGTGCCAGCAGTTTAGGACAGGGCTATGGCTACACCTTC.